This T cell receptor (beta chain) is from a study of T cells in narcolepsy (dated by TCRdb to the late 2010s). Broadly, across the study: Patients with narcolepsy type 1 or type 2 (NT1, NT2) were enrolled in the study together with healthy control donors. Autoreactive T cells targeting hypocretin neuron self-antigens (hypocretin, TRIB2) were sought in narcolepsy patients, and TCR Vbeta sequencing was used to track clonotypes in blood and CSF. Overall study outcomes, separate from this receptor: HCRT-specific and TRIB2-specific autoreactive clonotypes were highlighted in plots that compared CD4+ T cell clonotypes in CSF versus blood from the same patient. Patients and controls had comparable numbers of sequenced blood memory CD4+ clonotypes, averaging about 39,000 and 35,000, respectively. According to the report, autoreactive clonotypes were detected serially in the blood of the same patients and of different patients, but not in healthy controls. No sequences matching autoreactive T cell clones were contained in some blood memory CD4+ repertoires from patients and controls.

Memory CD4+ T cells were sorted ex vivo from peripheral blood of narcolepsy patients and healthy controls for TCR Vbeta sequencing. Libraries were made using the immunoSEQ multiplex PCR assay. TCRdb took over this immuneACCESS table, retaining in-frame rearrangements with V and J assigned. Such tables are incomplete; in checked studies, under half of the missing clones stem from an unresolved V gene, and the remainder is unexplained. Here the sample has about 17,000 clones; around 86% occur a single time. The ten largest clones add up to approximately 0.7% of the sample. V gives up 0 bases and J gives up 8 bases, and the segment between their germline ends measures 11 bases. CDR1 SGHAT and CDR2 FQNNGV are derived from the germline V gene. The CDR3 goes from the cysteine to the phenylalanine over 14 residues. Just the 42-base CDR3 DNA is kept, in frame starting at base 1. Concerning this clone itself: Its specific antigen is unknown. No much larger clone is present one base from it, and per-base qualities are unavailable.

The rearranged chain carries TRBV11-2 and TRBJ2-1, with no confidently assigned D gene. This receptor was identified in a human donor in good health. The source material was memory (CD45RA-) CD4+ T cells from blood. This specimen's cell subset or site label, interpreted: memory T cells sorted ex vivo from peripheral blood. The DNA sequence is TGTGCCAGCAGCTTAGAACAGTGGTCGGATGAGCAGTTCTTC. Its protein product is CASSLEQWSDEQFF. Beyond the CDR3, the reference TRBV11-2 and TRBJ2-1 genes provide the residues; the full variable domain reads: EAGVAQSPRYKIIEKRQSVAFWCNPISGHATLYWYQQILGQGPKLLIQFQNNGVVDDSQLPKDRFSAERLKGVDSTLKIQPAKLEDSAVYLCASSLEQWSDEQFFGPGTRLTVL.